These 30 T cell receptor beta chains share one sample of origin, sequenced in a study of blood T cells in healthy people across ages. Through a sample-barcoded 5' primer and a J-beta primer mix, a second PCR was run for roughly 7 to 12 cycles. TCRdb independently ran MiXCR on the 5' RACE reads; one entry per CDR3 protein. The sample has about 800,000 distinct CDR3 sequences; 58% are singletons. The sequenced material came from blood. The source of these receptors is a man aged 30-40 years in good health.

This clonotype showed up just once. J is TRBJ2-5 and V is TRBV3-1, with TRBD1 identical over 10 bases. Unmatched junction bases numbered 6, after V lost 3 bases and J lost 5 bases. The CDR3 has 15 amino acids. The germline CDR1 and CDR2 sequences are LGHDT and YNNKEL (reference sequence). CDR3 loop: CASSQGTGETETQYF. The CDR3 nucleotides are TGTGCCAGCAGCCAGGGGACAGGGGAGACGGAGACCCAGTACTTC.

The rearrangement links TRBV4-3 to TRBJ2-1; TRBD2 matches at 9 bases. The ends lost 0 bases at V and 7 bases at J; junction bases unmatched: 7. Looked up from germline, CDR1 is LGHNA and CDR2 is YSLEER. This CDR3 region has 16 residues. CDR3 sequence (DNA): TGCGCCAGCAGCCAAGATCGGGCTAGCGGGAAAAATGAGCAGTTCTTC. Translating it yields CASSQDRASGKNEQFF.

The chain has TRBV3-1 and TRBJ2-1; 8 positions match TRBD2. This CDR3 is 14 amino acids long. The germline V gene has CDR1 LGHDT and CDR2 YNNKEL (reference sequence). After removal of 4 bases from V and 10 bases from J, the junction contained 9 bases not matched to a gene. The CDR3 loop reads CASSPSLAGLEQFF. The CDR3 region has the DNA TGTGCCAGCAGCCCCTCGTTAGCGGGATTAGAGCAGTTCTTC.

V and J are TRBV11-2 and TRBJ2-1; D not resolved. This CDR3 contains 15 residues. The V and J ends lost 6 bases and 0 bases respectively, with 12 bases between them. In germline, CDR1 is SGHAT, CDR2 FQNNGV. The CDR3 sequence is CASSDRRDSYNEQFF. The CDR3 coding sequence is TGTGCCAGCAGTGACCGGAGAGACTCCTACAATGAGCAGTTCTTC. The full variable domain, with the rest looked up from reference TRBV11-2 and TRBJ2-1, is EAGVAQSPRYKIIEKRQSVAFWCNPISGHATLYWYQQILGQGPKLLIQFQNNGVVDDSQLPKDRFSAERLKGVDSTLKIQPAKLEDSAVYLCASSDRRDSYNEQFFGPGTRLTVL.

The chain has TRBV5-1 and TRBJ2-5; D is unresolved. Trimming left V 5 bases short and J 2 bases short, with 13 bases between. The CDR3 runs 14 residues. The germline CDR1 and CDR2 sequences are SGHRS and YFSETQ. The CDR3 nucleotides are TGCGCCAGCAGTGAGAGCCAACCGCAAGAGACCCAGTACTTC. This encodes CASSESQPQETQYF.

CDR3 nucleotide sequence: TGCAGTGCTAGAGATCCTAGCGGGGGTTCCTACGAGCAGTACTTC. It codes for CSARDPSGGSYEQYF. J is TRBJ2-7 and V is TRBV20-1, with 10 bases fitting TRBD2. Looked up from germline, CDR1 is DFQATT and CDR2 is SNEGSKA (reference sequence). The V and J ends lost 0 bases and 1 base, in that order; junction bases with no gene match: 3. The CDR3 consists of 15 residues.

Only one count was recorded for this clonotype. The V call is TRBV6-1, the J call TRBJ2-7, with a weak D call TRBD2 (5 bases). Germline CDR1 reads MNHNS; CDR2 reads SASEGT. Trimming cost V 5 bases and J 3 bases, with 11 bases left between them. This CDR3 is built from 13 residues. The CDR3 nucleotides read TGTGCCAGCAGTTATACTAGGCGCTACGAGCAGTACTTC. Its protein is CASSYTRRYEQYF.

V and J are TRBV11-2 and TRBJ1-1; TRBD1 might be the D (6 bases). Germline CDR1 SGHAT, CDR2 FQNNGV. V gave up 5 bases and J gave up 9 bases, with 13 bases separating them. This CDR3 is built from 12 residues. The CDR3, as DNA: TGTGCCAGCAGCATCAACAGGGAACAAGCTTTCTTT. It encodes CASSINREQAFF.

This chain joins TRBV5-4 and TRBJ2-5; 9 bases are shared with TRBD1. Looked up from germline, CDR1 is SGHNT and CDR2 is YYREEE (reference sequence). The CDR3 sequence is 16 residues long. V dropped 4 bases and J dropped 1; count of bases not matched to a gene: 8. The CDR3 spells CASSVGQGQSQETQYF. CDR3 DNA sequence: TGTGCCAGCAGCGTTGGACAGGGGCAATCCCAAGAGACCCAGTACTTC.

The chain joins TRBV7-9 to TRBJ2-7; 9 positions match TRBD1. The J segment lost 7 bases and the V segment lost 5 bases, leaving 12 bases of the junction unmatched. CDR1 is SEHNR, CDR2 FQNEAQ, per germline (reference sequence). This CDR3 is 15 amino acids long. The CDR3 reads CASSPPVQGASEQYF. DNA for the CDR3: TGTGCCAGCAGCCCACCGGTACAGGGGGCGTCAGAGCAGTACTTC.

With regard to this clonotype: Possible read error: a much larger clone is one base away. The J gene is TRBJ2-5, the V gene TRBV2, with 8 bases identical to TRBD1. J gave up 4 bases and V 7 bases, and 2 bases lay outside the gene matches. CDR1 SNHLY and CDR2 FYNNEI come from the germline V gene. CDR3 length equals 12 residues. The CDR3 loop reads CASTGQGETQYF. Written as DNA, the CDR3 is TGTGCCAGCACCGGACAGGGAGAGACCCAGTACTTC.

The chain is built from TRBV7-9 and TRBJ2-1; 10 nucleotides line up with TRBD2. Trimming at V came to 6 bases and at J to 5 bases, leaving 4 bases not matched to a gene. Germline V gene lookup returns CDR1 SEHNR and CDR2 FQNEAQ (reference sequence). The CDR3 runs to 14 residues. CDR3 sequence reads: CASSSSGGHNEQFF. The CDR3 nucleotides are TGTGCCAGCAGTTCTAGCGGGGGACACAATGAGCAGTTCTTC.

This clonotype was observed a few times. The J gene is TRBJ2-3, the V gene TRBV9; D may be TRBD2 (6 bases). The germline V gene has CDR1 SGDLS and CDR2 YYNGEE. Deletions cut 0 bases from V and 6 bases from J, with 20 bases between. The CDR3 has 17 residues. In nucleotides, the CDR3 is TGTGCCAGCAGCGTAGTTGCCGGGAGAGAAGGGTTTGATACGCAGTATTTT. As protein: CASSVVAGREGFDTQYF. The entire variable domain, with the rest obtained from reference TRBV9 and TRBJ2-3, is as follows: DSGVTQTPKHLITATGQRVTLRCSPRSGDLSVYWYQQSLDQGLQFLIQYYNGEERAKGNILERFSAQQFPDLHSELNLSSLELGDSALYFCASSVVAGREGFDTQYFGPGTRLTVL.

The chain joins TRBV20-1 to TRBJ2-3, with 9 bases fitting TRBD2. After removal of 3 bases from V and 2 bases from J, the junction contained 6 bases not matched to a gene. Germline V gene data show CDR1 as DFQATT and CDR2 as SNEGSKA (reference sequence). The CDR3 contains 15 residues. DNA of the CDR3: TGCAGTGCTAGTTGGCGGGAGGGCCCCACAGATACGCAGTATTTT. Translating gives CSASWREGPTDTQYF.

The chain has TRBV6-5 and TRBJ2-1; D gene uncertain. Trimming took 6 bases from V and 6 from J, leaving 9 bases between them. The CDR3 spans 12 residues. CDR1 is MNHEY, CDR2 SVGAGI, per germline. The CDR3 loop is CASRNTGNEQFF. In DNA, the CDR3 is TGTGCCAGCAGGAACACGGGCAATGAGCAGTTCTTC.

The V call is TRBV20-1, the J call TRBJ2-4, with D perhaps TRBD2 (5 bases). The end of the DNA fits TRBJ2-7 better, so the J call may be wrong. The CDR3 contains 12 residues. The germline V gene has CDR1 DFQATT and CDR2 SNEGSKA (reference sequence). CDR3 sequence: CSAQRESYEQYF. CDR3 bases: TGCAGTGCCCAGAGGGAGTCCTACGAGCAGTACTTC.

Only a few counts were recorded for this clonotype. The chain recombines TRBV4-3 with TRBJ2-5; D is possibly TRBD1 or TRBD2 (5 bases each). The CDR3 has 15 amino acids. Germline-derived CDR1 and CDR2 are LGHNA and YSLEER. With 3 bases removed from V and 0 bases from J, the gap between germline ends came to 11 bases. This CDR3 is CASSHGLGHQETQYF. CDR3 sequence (DNA): TGCGCCAGCAGCCATGGCTTGGGACACCAAGAGACCCAGTACTTC.

This clonotype appeared a few times. V gene TRBV29-1 combines with J gene TRBJ2-7; 11 nucleotides agree with TRBD2. Trimming cost V 4 bases and J 4 bases; bases outside gene matches: 6. This CDR3 is built from 14 residues. The germline CDR1 and CDR2 sequences are SQVTM and ANQGSEA. The CDR3 spells CSVVPTSGSYEQYF. The CDR3, as DNA: TGCAGCGTTGTCCCAACTAGCGGGAGTTACGAGCAGTACTTC.

This clonotype was observed a single time. The genes are TRBV20-1 and TRBJ1-1; 7 bases agree with TRBD1. The CDR3 spans 14 residues. In germline, CDR1 is DFQATT, CDR2 SNEGSKA (reference sequence). Germline trimming cut 3 bases from V and 4 bases from J; bases unmatched to any gene: 8. The CDR3 protein is CSASRGVRGTEAFF. The CDR3 DNA sequence: TGCAGTGCTAGCAGGGGGGTCCGGGGCACTGAAGCTTTCTTT.

The rearrangement uses TRBV9 and TRBJ1-4, with unresolved D. V was clipped by 0 bases and J by 7 bases, with 16 bases between them. This CDR3 is built from 16 residues. Germline CDR1 and CDR2: SGDLS and YYNGEE. The CDR3 bases are TGTGCCAGCAGCGTAGGGTCAGGAGCTATTACTGAAAAACTGTTTTTT. Its protein product is CASSVGSGAITEKLFF.

V usage is TRBV12-3 or TRBV12-4 and J usage is TRBJ2-1; D may match TRBD1 or TRBD2 (5 bases each). The CDR3 loop spans 14 amino acids. Trimming pared 4 bases from V and 0 bases from J, leaving 7 bases between. The CDR3 DNA reads TGTGCCAGCAGTTCAGGGACCTCCTACAATGAGCAGTTCTTC. Encoded protein: CASSSGTSYNEQFF.

V and J are TRBV19 and TRBJ2-7, with a weak D call TRBD1 (5 bases). The CDR3 loop spans 14 amino acids. Trimming cost V 7 bases and J 4 bases, with 17 bases left between them. CDR1 is LNHDA and CDR2 is SQIVND in the germline V gene (reference sequence). CDR3 nucleotides: TGTGCCAGTAAGGAACAGGCAGGAACTTACGAGCAGTACTTC. Protein product: CASKEQAGTYEQYF.

This chain connects TRBV27 to TRBJ2-7, with a weak D call TRBD1 (6 bases). The J call could be wrong; TRBJ2-5 is a better fit for the DNA end. CDR1 is MNHEY, CDR2 SMNVEV, per germline (reference sequence). CDR3 length equals 15 residues. CDR3 bases: TGTGCCAGCAGTTTAAGGACCACAGGGAGTGGGACCCAGTACTTC. Encoded protein: CASSLRTTGSGTQYF.

This clonotype was recorded only once. This chain links TRBV6-5 with TRBJ2-3, with D hard to call. Germline values: CDR1 MNHEY, CDR2 SVGAGI. V was clipped by 5 bases and J by 2 bases, with 8 bases between them. The CDR3 has 13 amino acids. CDR3 in DNA: TGTGCCAGCAGTGCGAGACTCACAGATACGCAGTATTTT. Its translation is CASSARLTDTQYF.

The gene calls are TRBV12-3 or TRBV12-4 and TRBJ1-1; D is uncertain. Trimming stripped 8 bases from V and 1 base from J, with 5 bases between. The CDR3 has 11 residues. The CDR3 is CASAENTEAFF. Here the CDR3 DNA reads TGTGCCAGCGCTGAGAACACTGAAGCTTTCTTT.

This chain connects TRBV4-3 to TRBJ2-7, with 10 bases lining up with TRBD1. Germline V gives CDR1 LGHNA, CDR2 YSLEER. The ends lost 2 bases at V and 6 bases at J; junction bases unmatched: 10. The CDR3 sequence is 16 residues long. CDR3 amino acids: CASSQTRGQGIAEQYF. CDR3 in DNA: TGCGCCAGCAGCCAAACAAGGGGACAGGGGATCGCCGAGCAGTACTTC.

This clonotype was found a few times. The genes are TRBV6-1 and TRBJ2-1, with a weak D call TRBD2 (8 bases). This CDR3 has 17 residues. The V end was cut by 5 bases, the J end by 4 bases, with 21 bases between. Germline CDR1 reads MNHNS; CDR2 reads SASEGT. CDR3 in amino acids: CASSRDSVAGPYNEQFF. CDR3 sequence (DNA): TGTGCCAGCAGTAGGGACAGCGTAGCGGGACCATACAATGAGCAGTTCTTC.

CDR3 bases: TGCGCCAGCAGCCCACGGACGCAAGGATGGGAGACCCAGTACTTC. Encoded protein: CASSPRTQGWETQYF. The chain joins TRBV5-1 to TRBJ2-5; D uncertain. The CDR3 is 15 residues long. V was clipped by 4 bases and J by 5 bases, with 18 bases between them. Germline V gene data show CDR1 as SGHRS and CDR2 as YFSETQ.

The rearrangement uses TRBV29-1 and TRBJ2-1; weak D call: TRBD2 (6 bases). V was pared by 1 base and J by 7 bases, with 11 bases between. There are 13 residues in the CDR3. Germline-derived CDR1 and CDR2 are SQVTM and ANQGSEA. The CDR3 is CSVEGRVLNEQFF. CDR3 bases: TGCAGCGTTGAAGGGAGGGTACTGAATGAGCAGTTCTTC.

The chain employs TRBV11-1 and TRBJ2-5, with 8 bases matching TRBD1. The end of the DNA is better explained by TRBJ2-7, so the J call may be wrong. CDR1 SGHAT and CDR2 FQDESV come from the germline V gene (reference sequence). This CDR3 comprises 14 residues. The CDR3 DNA is TGTGCCAGCAGTCCCCGGACAGGGATCTACGAGCAGTACTTC. This gives the protein CASSPRTGIYEQYF.